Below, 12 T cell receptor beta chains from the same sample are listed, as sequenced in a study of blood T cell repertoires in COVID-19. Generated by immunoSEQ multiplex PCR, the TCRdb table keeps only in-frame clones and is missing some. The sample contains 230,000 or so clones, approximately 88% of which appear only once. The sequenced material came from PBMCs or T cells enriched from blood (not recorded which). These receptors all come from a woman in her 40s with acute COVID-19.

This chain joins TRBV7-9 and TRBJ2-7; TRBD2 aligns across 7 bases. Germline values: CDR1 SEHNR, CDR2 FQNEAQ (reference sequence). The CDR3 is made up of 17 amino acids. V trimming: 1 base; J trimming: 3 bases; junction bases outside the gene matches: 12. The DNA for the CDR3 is TGTGCCAGCAGCTTAGGACGGCCCTCTAGCGGATACTACGAGCAGTACTTC. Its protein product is CASSLGRPSSGYYEQYF.

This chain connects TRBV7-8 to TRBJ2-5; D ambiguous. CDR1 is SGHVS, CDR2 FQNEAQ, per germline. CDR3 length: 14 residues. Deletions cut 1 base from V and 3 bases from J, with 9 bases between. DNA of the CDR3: TGTGCCAGCAGCTTAGTATCTATTAAAGAGACCCAGTACTTC. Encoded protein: CASSLVSIKETQYF.

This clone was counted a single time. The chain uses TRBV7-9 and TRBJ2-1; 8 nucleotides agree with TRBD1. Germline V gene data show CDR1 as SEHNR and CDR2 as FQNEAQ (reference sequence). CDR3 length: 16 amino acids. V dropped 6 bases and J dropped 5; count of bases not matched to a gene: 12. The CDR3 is CASSRSAGTGNNEQFF. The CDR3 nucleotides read TGTGCCAGCAGTCGATCGGCCGGGACAGGTAACAATGAGCAGTTCTTC. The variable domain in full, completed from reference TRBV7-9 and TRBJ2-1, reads DTGVSQNPRHKITKRGQNVTFRCDPISEHNRLYWYRQTLGQGPEFLTYFQNEAQLEKSRLLSDRFSAERPKGSFSTLEIQRTEQGDSAMYLCASSRSAGTGNNEQFFGPGTRLTVL.

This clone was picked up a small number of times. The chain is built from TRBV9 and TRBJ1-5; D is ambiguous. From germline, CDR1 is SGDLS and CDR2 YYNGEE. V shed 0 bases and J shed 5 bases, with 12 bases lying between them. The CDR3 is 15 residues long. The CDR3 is CASSVGAADYQPQHF. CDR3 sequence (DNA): TGTGCCAGCAGCGTAGGAGCGGCAGATTATCAGCCCCAGCATTTT.

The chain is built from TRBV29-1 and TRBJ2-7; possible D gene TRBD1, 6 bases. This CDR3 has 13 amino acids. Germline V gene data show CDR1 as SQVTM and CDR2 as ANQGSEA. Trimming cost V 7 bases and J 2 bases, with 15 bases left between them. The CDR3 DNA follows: TGCAGCGCCGGAGGTCAGGGGCCCTACGAGCAGTACTTC. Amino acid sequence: CSAGGQGPYEQYF.

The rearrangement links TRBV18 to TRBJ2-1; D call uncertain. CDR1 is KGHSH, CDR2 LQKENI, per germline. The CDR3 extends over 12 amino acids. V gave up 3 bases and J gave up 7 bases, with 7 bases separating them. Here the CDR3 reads CASSPTRNEQFF. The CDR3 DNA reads TGTGCCAGCTCACCGACTCGAAATGAGCAGTTCTTC.

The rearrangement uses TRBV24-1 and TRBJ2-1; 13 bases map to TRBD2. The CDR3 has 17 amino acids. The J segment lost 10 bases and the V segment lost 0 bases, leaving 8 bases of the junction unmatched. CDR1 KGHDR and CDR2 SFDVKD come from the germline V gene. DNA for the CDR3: TGTGCCACCAGTGATTTGCCCGGACTAGCGGGAGAGTACGAGCAGTTCTTC. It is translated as CATSDLPGLAGEYEQFF.

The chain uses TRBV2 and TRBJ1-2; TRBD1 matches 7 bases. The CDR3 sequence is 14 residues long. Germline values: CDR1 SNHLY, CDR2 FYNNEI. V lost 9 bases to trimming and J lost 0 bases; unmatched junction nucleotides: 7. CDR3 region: CASEGAGSNYGYTF. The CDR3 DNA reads TGTGCCAGTGAGGGGGCAGGGTCTAACTATGGCTACACCTTC.

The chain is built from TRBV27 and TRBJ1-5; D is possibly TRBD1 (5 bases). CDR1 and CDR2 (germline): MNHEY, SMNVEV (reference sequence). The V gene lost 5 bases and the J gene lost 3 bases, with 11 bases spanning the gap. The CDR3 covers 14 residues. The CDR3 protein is CASSILGVNQPQHF. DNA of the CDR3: TGTGCCAGCAGTATTCTAGGGGTCAATCAGCCCCAGCATTTT.

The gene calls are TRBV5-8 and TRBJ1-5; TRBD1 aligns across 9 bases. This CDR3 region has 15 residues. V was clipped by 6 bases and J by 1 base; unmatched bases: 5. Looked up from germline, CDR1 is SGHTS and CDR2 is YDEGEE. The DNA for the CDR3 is TGTGCCAGCACTTATGGACAGGGGAGCAATCAGCCCCAGCATTTT. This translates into CASTYGQGSNQPQHF.

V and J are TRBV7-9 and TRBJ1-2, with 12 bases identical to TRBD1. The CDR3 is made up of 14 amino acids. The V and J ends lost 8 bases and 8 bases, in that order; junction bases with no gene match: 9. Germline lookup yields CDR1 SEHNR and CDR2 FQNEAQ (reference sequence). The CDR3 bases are TGTGCCAGCGGTTACGGGACAGGGGGCGCGGGCTACACCTTC. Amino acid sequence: CASGYGTGGAGYTF.

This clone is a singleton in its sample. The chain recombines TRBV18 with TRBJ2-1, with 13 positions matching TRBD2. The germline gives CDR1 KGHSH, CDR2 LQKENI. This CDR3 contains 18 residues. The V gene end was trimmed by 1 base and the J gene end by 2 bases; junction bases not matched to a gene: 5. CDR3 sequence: CASSPRTSGGSTYNEQFF. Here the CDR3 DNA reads TGTGCCAGCTCACCACGGACTAGCGGGGGATCAACCTACAATGAGCAGTTCTTC. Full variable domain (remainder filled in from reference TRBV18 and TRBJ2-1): NAGVMQNPRHLVRRRGQEARLRCSPMKGHSHVYWYRQLPEEGLKFMVYLQKENIIDESGMPKERFSAEFPKEGPSILRIQQVVRGDSAAYFCASSPRTSGGSTYNEQFFGPGTRLTVL.